These T cell receptor beta chains were read from a single sample in a study of T cell repertoires in cytomegalovirus infection. TCRdb itself ran the reads through MiXCR, one entry per CDR3 protein. The sample lists approximately 350,000 distinct CDR3 sequences; 34% were seen once. These receptors are not linked to any known antigen. The sequenced sample was cultured PBMCs, obtained from culture after CMV antigen stimulation. The receptor set was obtained from a human donor in good health (CMV status not recorded). Some clones in this sample may be carry-over from other donors' samples. Each CDR3 is given with its conserved first and last residue. The D gene is left open where the match is weak. A row's size may be missing; if present it is once, few, many or a size class.

d_call	v_call	j_call	clone_size	cdr3_nt	cdr3_aa
.	TRBV7-9	TRBJ1-2	.	TGTGCCAGCACCAAACAGGATTTCTATGGCTACACCTTC	CASTKQDFYGYTF
.	TRBV11-2	TRBJ1-2	.	TGTGCCAGCAGCGACCGACGAGGGGCCGGCTATGGCTACACCTTC	CASSDRRGAGYGYTF
.	TRBV19	TRBJ2-3	many	TGTGCCAGTAGTCATCGACAAGGGAGCACAGATACGCAGTATTTT	CASSHRQGSTDTQYF
TRBD2	TRBV7-7	TRBJ2-5	few	TGTGCTAGCAGCGACGGACTAGCGGGAGGGCCGTCGCACGTGACCCAGTACTTC	CASSDGLAGGPSHVTQYF
TRBD1	TRBV11-1	TRBJ2-5	few	TGTGCCAGCAGCCCTCCGACAGGGGCGGAGACCCAGTACTTC	CASSPPTGAETQYF
TRBD1	TRBV12-3/TRBV12-4	TRBJ1-1	.	TGTGCCAGCAGTTCTCATAGGAGGGGGCGATCGGTGAACACTGAAGCTTTCTTT	CASSSHRRGRSVNTEAFF
TRBD2	TRBV6-5	TRBJ2-7	.	TGTGCCAGCAGTTTGAATCTAGCGGGTGTAGTCTACGAGCAGTACTTC	CASSLNLAGVVYEQYF
TRBD2	TRBV5-1	TRBJ2-1	few	TGCGCCAGCAGCTCCACCTTGACTAGCGGAGCTGGAGAGCAGTTCTTC	CASSSTLTSGAGEQFF
.	TRBV29-1	TRBJ2-1	.	TGCAGCGTTGTGGGAGCTTCCGAGCAGTTCTTC	CSVVGASEQFF
.	TRBV7-2	TRBJ2-5	.	TGTGCCAGCAGCCGACCTACAGGAGAGACCCAGTACTTC	CASSRPTGETQYF
.	TRBV7-8	TRBJ1-1	few	TGTGCCAGCAGCTTAGCGGTTGGGAACACTGAAGCTTTCTTT	CASSLAVGNTEAFF
TRBD1	TRBV28	TRBJ2-1	.	TGTGCCAGCTCCTCTACGGGACAGTTCGAGGGTGAGCAGTTCTTC	CASSSTGQFEGEQFF
TRBD1	TRBV5-1	TRBJ1-1	.	TGCGCCAGCAGCTGGAACAGGGGAAGTGGGACTGAAGCTTTCTTT	CASSWNRGSGTEAFF
.	TRBV7-8	TRBJ1-1	few	TGTGCCAGCAGCTTAAGCCCAGGGACCACTGAAGCTTTCTTT	CASSLSPGTTEAFF
.	TRBV6-1	TRBJ2-2	.	TGTGCCAGCAGTCCTCCCTCCGGGACCCAGGCGAACACCGGGGAGCTGTTTTTT	CASSPPSGTQANTGELFF
TRBD2	TRBV20-1	TRBJ2-7	.	TGCAGTGCTAGAGATGGAGGGACTAGCCATTTCTACGAGCAGTACTTC	CSARDGGTSHFYEQYF
.	TRBV5-1	TRBJ2-7	once	TGCGCCAGCAGCTTGGACCCGGATCAGGCCTACGAGCAGTACTTC	CASSLDPDQAYEQYF
.	TRBV19	TRBJ1-1	few	TGTGCCAGTAGTATACCCCCACCGTTAGCTGAAGCTTTCTTT	CASSIPPPLAEAFF
TRBD1	TRBV7-8	TRBJ1-1	few	TGTGCCAGCAGCTTTGACAGGGACAACACTGAAGCTTTCTTT	CASSFDRDNTEAFF
.	TRBV7-2	TRBJ2-1	.	TGTGCCAGCAGCTTATTGAGGGCCGGCGGTGAGCAGTTCTTC	CASSLLRAGGEQFF
.	TRBV5-1	TRBJ1-1	.	TGCGCCAGCAGCCCAGGACGGAACGAAATGAACACTGAAGCTTTCTTT	CASSPGRNEMNTEAFF
TRBD2	TRBV7-2	TRBJ2-1	few	TGTGCCAGCAGCTTAGGACTAGCGCCCAATGAGCAGTTCTTC	CASSLGLAPNEQFF
TRBD2	TRBV3-1	TRBJ2-1	.	TGTGCCAGCAGAAGACTAGCTGGCAATGAGCAGTTCTTC	CASRRLAGNEQFF
TRBD2	TRBV7-7	TRBJ2-1	.	TGTGCTAGCAGCTTAGCGCCTGCGGGAGTCAATGAGCAGTTCTTC	CASSLAPAGVNEQFF
TRBD1	TRBV5-4	TRBJ2-2	.	TGTGCCAGCAGCTTGATGGGACAGGTCATAATCGGCACCGGGGAGCTGTTTTTT	CASSLMGQVIIGTGELFF
.	TRBV2	TRBJ2-1	few	TGTGCCAGCATATCCGGGGTATCCTACAATGAGCAGTTCTTC	CASISGVSYNEQFF
.	TRBV2	TRBJ1-1	.	TGTGCCAGCAGTGAAGGAGGGGTTGAGGGCACTGAAGCTTTCTTT	CASSEGGVEGTEAFF
.	TRBV6-5	TRBJ2-1	.	TGTGCCAGCAGTTACGGCGGGACACACAATGAGCAGTTCTTC	CASSYGGTHNEQFF
TRBD1	TRBV7-2	TRBJ2-5	.	TGTGCCAGCAGCTTAGCCCCGACAGGGGGGATAGAGACCCAGTACTTC	CASSLAPTGGIETQYF
TRBD2	TRBV28	TRBJ2-3	.	TGTGCCAGCAGTTTGACGACTAGCGGGAACACAGATACGCAGTATTTT	CASSLTTSGNTDTQYF